This T cell receptor (beta chain) emerged from a study of blood T cell repertoires in COVID-19. Study information: PBMCs, B-cell-depleted T cells, or T cells provided the cDNA or gDNA that made up the material.

Germline V lookup: CDR1 SGHNT, CDR2 YENEEA. CDR3 length: 13 amino acids. The V and J ends lost 2 bases and 9 bases respectively, with 11 bases between them. In the study's own analysis: Reference gene primer amplification in the assay estimated nucleated cell counts. The assay was immunoSEQ multiplex PCR, and TCRdb's table has in-frame clones only and misses some. Clonal size and the V and J genes are those of that table, whereas D and trimming came from the DNA. The profile shows hundreds of thousands of clones, 86% of them singletons. Adults between roughly 18 and 90 years of age took part from some 25 US areas. Clinical histories supplied by participants themselves formed the basis of cohort assignment.

Sequencing was performed on PBMCs or T cells enriched from blood (not recorded which). The chain is built from TRBV11-3 and TRBJ2-1; a weak D match, TRBD2 (5 bases). This TCR was sampled from a middle-aged woman with acute COVID-19. CDR3 residues: CASSLNVGVEQFF. As DNA, the CDR3 is TGTGCCAGCAGCTTAAATGTGGGAGTTGAGCAGTTCTTC.